This TCR beta chain was captured by sequencing in a study of blood T cell repertoires in COVID-19 (dated by TCRdb to the early 2020s). Regarding the research as a whole: Collaborator samples came from the United States, Italy and Spain and covered acute and convalescent phases of COVID-19. The prospective study material was composed of cDNA or gDNA derived from T cells, B-cell-depleted T cells, or PBMCs. Deeply sampled blood TCRbeta repertoires from subjects exposed to, actively infected with, or recovered from COVID-19 were included in the dataset. The repertoires were released in a freely available public database meant as a resource for research on the immune response to SARS-CoV-2. Samples came from the ongoing ImmuneRACE study (first 160 participants) plus 1,254 subjects from 6 global collaborators. A de-identified subject ID, COVID-19 status, age in years and sex were almost always included in the sample metadata. Where available, HLA class I and class II types were obtained from metadata supplied by the sample provider rather than from assay-based typing. Paper-wide results and their limitations: How much clinical and demographic metadata was included differed by source and by participant, and the metadata was provided uncurated.

TCRbeta CDR3 regions were amplified from genomic DNA using the immunoSEQ Assay, a bias-controlled multiplex PCR. From the authors' description of their analysis: The number of nucleated cells in each sample was estimated from the amplification of reference gene primers within the assay. Sequence reads were collapsed and filtered to measure the absolute abundance of every unique TCRbeta CDR3 rearrangement. For each sample, productive Simpson clonality was calculated by taking the square root of Simpson's diversity index across productive rearrangements. The source is immuneACCESS, and TCRdb retained only in-frame sequences with V and J called. Part of the clones is not carried over; for the studies checked, unresolved V genes explain less than half of this, and the remainder is unexplained. D and trimming were read from the DNA, whereas the V and J calls and clone size are those reported in that table. The sample yields some 220,000 clones; roughly 84% were counted once. The ten most abundant clones make up roughly 10% of the sample.

Each collaborating institution followed its own protocols to collect whole blood in K2EDTA tubes. For TCRbeta analysis, collaborators shipped samples in one of three forms: frozen whole blood, isolated PBMCs, or DNA extracted from either of those sample types. From the cysteine through the phenylalanine, the CDR3 covers 15 amino acids. Only the CDR3 DNA is retained, 45 bases long and in frame from the first base. The germline V gene encodes CDR1 ENHRY and CDR2 SYGVKD. V and J are trimmed by 10 bases and 1 base, and the gene matches miss 7 bases of the junction. In regard to this clone: It lacks a known antigen. No quality values exist for individual bases; no much larger clone is one base distant.

The chain uses TRBV10-3 and TRBJ2-2, and 9 bases in between align with TRBD2. This clonotype was sampled from a man aged 45-65 years with active or convalescent COVID-19. Sequences were obtained from peripheral blood. CDR3 sequence: CATRSSGGNTGELFF. The sequenced DNA is TGTGCCACCCGTAGTAGCGGGGGGAACACCGGGGAGCTGTTTTTT.